This T cell receptor beta chain was sequenced for a study of blood T cells in healthy people across ages. PCR was performed a second time for roughly 7 to 12 cycles using a sample-barcoded 5' primer and a J-beta primer mix. Unique molecular identifiers of 12 random nucleotides labeled each cDNA. MiXCR was run by TCRdb on the 5' RACE reads, yielding one entry per CDR3 protein. The sample yields fewer than 2,000,000 distinct CDR3 sequences, almost 35% seen once. With V trimmed by 4 bases and J by 10 bases, 16 bases remained unmatched. The CDR3 contains 16 residues. CDR1 SGDLS and CDR2 YYNGEE come from the germline V gene. Peripheral blood was drawn, approximately 9.7 milliliters per donor. Each sample yielded at least 5.5 micrograms of PBMC total RNA. This clonotype was counted a single time. Antigen: not known. Findings of the study overall: Unsorted PBMC input precluded a conclusive naive versus antigen-experienced comparison.

V usage is TRBV9 and J usage is TRBJ2-1, with 8 bases fitting TRBD2. The source is a woman aged 30 to 39 in good health. Sample: blood. The CDR3, as DNA: TGTGCCAGCAGCCCCCAATCCGGGACTAGTTCTTTCGAGCAGTTCTTC. It specifies CASSPQSGTSSFEQFF.